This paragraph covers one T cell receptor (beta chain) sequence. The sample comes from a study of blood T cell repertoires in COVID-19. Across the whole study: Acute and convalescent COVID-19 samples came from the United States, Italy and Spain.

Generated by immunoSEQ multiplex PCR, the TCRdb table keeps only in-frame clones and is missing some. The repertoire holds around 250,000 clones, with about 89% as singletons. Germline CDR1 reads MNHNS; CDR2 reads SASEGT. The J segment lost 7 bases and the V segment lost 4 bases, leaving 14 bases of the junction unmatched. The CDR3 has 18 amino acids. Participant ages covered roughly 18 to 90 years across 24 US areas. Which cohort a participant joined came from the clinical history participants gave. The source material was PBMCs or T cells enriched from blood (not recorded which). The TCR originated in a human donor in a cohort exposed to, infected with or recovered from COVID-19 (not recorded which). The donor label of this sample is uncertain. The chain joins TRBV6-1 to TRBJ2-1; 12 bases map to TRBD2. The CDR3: CASSGRTPTSGGRNEQFF. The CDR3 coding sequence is TGTGCCAGCAGTGGCCGAACCCCCACTAGCGGGGGGAGAAATGAGCAGTTCTTC.